What follows is one T cell receptor beta chain and its context. This sample was included in a study of blood T cell repertoires in COVID-19. Study-level background: Specimens from acute and convalescent COVID-19 originated in the United States, Italy and Spain. The analysed material was cDNA or gDNA that came from T cells, B-cell-depleted T cells, or PBMCs.

This table comes from immunoSEQ multiplex PCR, and its TCRdb copy is limited to in-frame clones, with some not included. The data hold about 170,000 clones, with about 86% observed a single time. The CDR3 is 18 residues long. J lost 1 base, V lost 3 bases, and 8 bases had no gene match. Germline V gene sequence: CDR1 MDHEN, CDR2 SYDVKM. Sequenced: PBMCs or T cells enriched from blood (not recorded which). The V and J genes are TRBV28 and TRBJ2-3; 12 bases are a match to TRBD2. The TCR was taken from a woman in her fifties or sixties in a cohort exposed to, infected with or recovered from COVID-19 (not recorded which). CDR3 DNA: TGTGCCAGCAGTTTTCCATCCAGACTAGCGGGGGGCACAGATACGCAGTATTTT. It encodes CASSFPSRLAGGTDTQYF.